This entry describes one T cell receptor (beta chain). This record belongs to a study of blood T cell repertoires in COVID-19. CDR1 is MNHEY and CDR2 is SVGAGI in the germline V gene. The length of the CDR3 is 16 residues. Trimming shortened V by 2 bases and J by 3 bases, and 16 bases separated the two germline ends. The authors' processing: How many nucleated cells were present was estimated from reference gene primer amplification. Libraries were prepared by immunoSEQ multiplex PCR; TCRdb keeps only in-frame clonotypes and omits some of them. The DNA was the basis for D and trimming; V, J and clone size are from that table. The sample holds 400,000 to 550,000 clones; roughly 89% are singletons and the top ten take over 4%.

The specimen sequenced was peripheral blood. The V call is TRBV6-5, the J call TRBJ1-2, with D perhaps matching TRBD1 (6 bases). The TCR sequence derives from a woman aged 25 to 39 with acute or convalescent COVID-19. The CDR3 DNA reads TGTGCCAGCAGTTACGCGGGGGGCGCGGGTGACTATGGCTACACCTTC. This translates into CASSYAGGAGDYGYTF.